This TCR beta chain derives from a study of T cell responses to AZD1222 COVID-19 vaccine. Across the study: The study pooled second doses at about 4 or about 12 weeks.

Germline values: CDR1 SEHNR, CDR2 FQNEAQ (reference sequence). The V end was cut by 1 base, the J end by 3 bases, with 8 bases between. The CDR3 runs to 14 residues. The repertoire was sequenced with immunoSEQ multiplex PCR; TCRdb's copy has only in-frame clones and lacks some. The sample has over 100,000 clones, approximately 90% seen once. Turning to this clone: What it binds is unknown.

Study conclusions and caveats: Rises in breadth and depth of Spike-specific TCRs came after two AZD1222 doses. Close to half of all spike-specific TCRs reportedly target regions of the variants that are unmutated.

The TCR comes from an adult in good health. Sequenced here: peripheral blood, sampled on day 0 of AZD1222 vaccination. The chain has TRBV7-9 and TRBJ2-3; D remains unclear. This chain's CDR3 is CASSLVAGTDTQYF. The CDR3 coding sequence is TGTGCCAGCAGCTTAGTGGCAGGAACAGATACGCAGTATTTT.